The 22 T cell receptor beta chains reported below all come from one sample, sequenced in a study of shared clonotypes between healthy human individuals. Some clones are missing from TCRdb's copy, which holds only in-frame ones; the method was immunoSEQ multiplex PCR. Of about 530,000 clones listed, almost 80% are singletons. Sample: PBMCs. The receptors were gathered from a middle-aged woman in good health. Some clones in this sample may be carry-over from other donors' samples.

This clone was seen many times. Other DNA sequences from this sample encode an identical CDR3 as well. CDR3 sequence (DNA): TGTGCCAGCAGTACACTAGCGGGTGAGCAGTACTTC. It encodes CASSTLAGEQYF. V is TRBV6-1 and J is TRBJ2-7, with 9 bases aligning to TRBD2. The CDR3 has 12 amino acids. V trimming: 5 bases; J trimming: 7 bases; junction bases outside the gene matches: 3. Looked up from germline, CDR1 is MNHNS and CDR2 is SASEGT.

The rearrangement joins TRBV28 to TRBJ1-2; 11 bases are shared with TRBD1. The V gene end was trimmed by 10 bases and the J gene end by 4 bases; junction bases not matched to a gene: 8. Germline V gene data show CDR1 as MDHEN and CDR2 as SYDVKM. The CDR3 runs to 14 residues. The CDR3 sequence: CATSSGTGGYGYTF. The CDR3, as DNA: TGTGCCACCTCATCCGGGACAGGGGGCTATGGCTACACCTTC.

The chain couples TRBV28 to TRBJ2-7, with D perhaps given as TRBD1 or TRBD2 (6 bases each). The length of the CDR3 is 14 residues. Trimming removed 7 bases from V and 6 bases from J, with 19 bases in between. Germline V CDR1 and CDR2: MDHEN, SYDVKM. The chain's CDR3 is CASMSAGAGREQYF. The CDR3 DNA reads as TGTGCCAGCATGTCCGCAGGGGCGGGGCGCGAGCAGTACTTC.

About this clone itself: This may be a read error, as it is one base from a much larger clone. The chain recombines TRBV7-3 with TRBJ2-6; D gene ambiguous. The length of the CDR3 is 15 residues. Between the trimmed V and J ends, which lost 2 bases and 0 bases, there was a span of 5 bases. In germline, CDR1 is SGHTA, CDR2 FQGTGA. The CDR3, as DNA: TGTGCCAGCAGCTTAGTTCTCTCTGGGGCCAACGTCCTGACTTTC. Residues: CASSLVLSGANVLTF.

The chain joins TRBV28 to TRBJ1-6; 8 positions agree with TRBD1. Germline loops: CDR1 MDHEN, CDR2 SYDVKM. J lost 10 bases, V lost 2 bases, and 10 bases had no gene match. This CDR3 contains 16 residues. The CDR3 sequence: CASSLAARRDRSPLHF. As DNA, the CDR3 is TGTGCCAGCAGTTTAGCCGCAAGGCGGGACAGGTCACCCCTCCACTTT.

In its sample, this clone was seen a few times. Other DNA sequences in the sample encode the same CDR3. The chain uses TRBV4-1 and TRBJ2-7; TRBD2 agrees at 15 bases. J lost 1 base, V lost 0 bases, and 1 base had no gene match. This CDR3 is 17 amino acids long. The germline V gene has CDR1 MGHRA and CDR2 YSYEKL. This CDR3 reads CASSQEGLAGGSYEQYF. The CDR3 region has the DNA TGCGCCAGCAGCCAAGAGGGACTAGCGGGGGGATCCTACGAGCAGTACTTC.

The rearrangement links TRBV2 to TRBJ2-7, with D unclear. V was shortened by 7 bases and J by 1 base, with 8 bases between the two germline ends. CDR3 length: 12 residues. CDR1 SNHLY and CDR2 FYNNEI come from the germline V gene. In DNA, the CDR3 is TGTGCCAGCAAGTTCCGGTCCTACGAGCAGTACTTC. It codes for CASKFRSYEQYF.

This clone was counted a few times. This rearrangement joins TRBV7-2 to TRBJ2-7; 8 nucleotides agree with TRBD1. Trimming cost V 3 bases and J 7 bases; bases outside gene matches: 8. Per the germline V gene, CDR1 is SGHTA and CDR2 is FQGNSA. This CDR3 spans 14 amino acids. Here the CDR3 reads CASSFSQGAKEQYF. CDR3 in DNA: TGTGCCAGCAGCTTCTCCCAGGGGGCGAAAGAGCAGTACTTC.

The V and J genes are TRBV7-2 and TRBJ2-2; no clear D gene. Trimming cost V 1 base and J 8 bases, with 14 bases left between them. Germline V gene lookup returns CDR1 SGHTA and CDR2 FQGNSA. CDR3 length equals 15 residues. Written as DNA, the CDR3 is TGTGCCAGCAGCTTAGAGCCAGCCGCCAGTGGGGAGCTGTTTTTT. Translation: CASSLEPAASGELFF.

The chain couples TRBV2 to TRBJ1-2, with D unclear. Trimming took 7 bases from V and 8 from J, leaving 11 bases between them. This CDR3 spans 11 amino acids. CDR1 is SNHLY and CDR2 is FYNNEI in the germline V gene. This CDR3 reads CASTAPSGYTF. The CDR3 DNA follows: TGTGCCAGCACCGCCCCTAGCGGCTACACCTTC.

Here the CDR3 DNA reads TGTGCCAGCAGCCTTAGCGGGAGTACCCACGAGCAGTACTTC. Protein sequence: CASSLSGSTHEQYF. This sequence joins TRBV7-8 and TRBJ2-7, with TRBD2 matching 9 bases. The CDR3 runs 14 residues. Germline lookup yields CDR1 SGHVS and CDR2 FQNEAQ. Trimming removed 5 bases from V and 5 bases from J; junction bases left unmatched: 7.

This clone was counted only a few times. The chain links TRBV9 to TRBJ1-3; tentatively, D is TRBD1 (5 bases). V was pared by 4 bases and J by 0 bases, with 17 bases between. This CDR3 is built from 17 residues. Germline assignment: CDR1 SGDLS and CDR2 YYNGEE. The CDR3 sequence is CASSLSDRRHSGNTIYF. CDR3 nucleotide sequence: TGTGCCAGCAGCCTCTCCGACAGAAGGCACTCTGGAAACACCATATATTTT.

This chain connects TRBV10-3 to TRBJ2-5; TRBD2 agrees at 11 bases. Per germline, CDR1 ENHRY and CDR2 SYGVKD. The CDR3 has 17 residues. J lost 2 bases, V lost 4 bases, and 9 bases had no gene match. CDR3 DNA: TGTGCCATCAGTGGAGATGGACTAGCGGGTTTACAAGAGACCCAGTACTTC. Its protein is CAISGDGLAGLQETQYF.

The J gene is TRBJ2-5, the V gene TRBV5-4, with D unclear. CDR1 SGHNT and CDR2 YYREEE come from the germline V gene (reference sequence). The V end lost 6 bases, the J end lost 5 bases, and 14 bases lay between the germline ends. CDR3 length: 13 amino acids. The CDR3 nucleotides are TGTGCCAGCACCCAAGACGCACGGGAGACCCAGTACTTC. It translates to CASTQDARETQYF.

Here the CDR3 DNA reads TGTGCCAGCAGTGAGGGACTAGGGCCCGGGGAGCTGTTTTTT. Translation gives CASSEGLGPGELFF. The chain couples TRBV2 to TRBJ2-2; 8 bases align to TRBD2. Per germline, CDR1 SNHLY and CDR2 FYNNEI. The CDR3 contains 14 residues. V shed 3 bases and J 6 bases; nucleotides not matched to a gene: 3.

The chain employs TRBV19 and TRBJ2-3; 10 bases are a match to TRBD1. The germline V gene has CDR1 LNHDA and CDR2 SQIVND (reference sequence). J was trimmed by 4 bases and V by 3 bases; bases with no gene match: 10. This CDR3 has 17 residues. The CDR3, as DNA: TGTGCCAGTAGTATGGTCGGGACAGGGGACCGACCAGATACGCAGTATTTT. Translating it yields CASSMVGTGDRPDTQYF.

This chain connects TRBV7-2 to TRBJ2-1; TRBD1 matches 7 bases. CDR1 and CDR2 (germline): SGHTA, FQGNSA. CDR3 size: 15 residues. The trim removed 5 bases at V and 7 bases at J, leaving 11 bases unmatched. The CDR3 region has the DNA TGTGCCAGCAGCCCCTCGACAGGGTGGGGGAATGAGCAGTTCTTC. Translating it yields CASSPSTGWGNEQFF.

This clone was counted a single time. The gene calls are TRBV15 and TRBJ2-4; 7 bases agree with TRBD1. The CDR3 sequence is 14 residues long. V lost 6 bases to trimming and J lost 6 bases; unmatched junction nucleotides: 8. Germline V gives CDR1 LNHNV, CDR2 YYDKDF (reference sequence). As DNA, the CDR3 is TGTGCCACCAGACCCGACAGGGTTGGAAACATTCAGTACTTC. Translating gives CATRPDRVGNIQYF.

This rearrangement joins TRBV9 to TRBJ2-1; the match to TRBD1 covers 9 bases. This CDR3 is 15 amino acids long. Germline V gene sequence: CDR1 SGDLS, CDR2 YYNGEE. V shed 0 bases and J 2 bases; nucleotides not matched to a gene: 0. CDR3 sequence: CASSVGTGAYNEQFF. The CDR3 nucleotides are TGTGCCAGCAGCGTAGGGACAGGGGCCTACAATGAGCAGTTCTTC.

The CDR3 protein is CASRNTALRETQYF. DNA for the CDR3: TGTGCCAGTAGAAATACGGCCCTTCGGGAGACCCAGTACTTC. The J gene is TRBJ2-5, the V gene TRBV19; D unclear. The CDR3 totals 14 residues. Germline values: CDR1 LNHDA, CDR2 SQIVND (reference sequence). V dropped 6 bases and J dropped 5 bases, with 16 bases sitting between them.

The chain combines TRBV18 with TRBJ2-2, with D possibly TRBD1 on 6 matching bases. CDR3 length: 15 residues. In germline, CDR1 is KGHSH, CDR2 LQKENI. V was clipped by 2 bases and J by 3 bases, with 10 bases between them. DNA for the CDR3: TGTGCCAGCTCACCAAGACAGGTGGACACCGGGGAGCTGTTTTTT. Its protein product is CASSPRQVDTGELFF.

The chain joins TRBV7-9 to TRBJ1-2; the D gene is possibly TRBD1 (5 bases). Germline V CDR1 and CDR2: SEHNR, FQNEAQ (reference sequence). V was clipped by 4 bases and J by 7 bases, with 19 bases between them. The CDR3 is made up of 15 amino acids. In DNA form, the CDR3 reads TGTGCCAGCAGCTACCCAGGGACCAGGGAGCGTGGCTACACCTTC. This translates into CASSYPGTRERGYTF.